These 18 T cell receptor beta chains were sequenced from one sample in a study of blood T cell repertoires in COVID-19. TCRdb keeps only in-frame clones here, not all; method: immunoSEQ multiplex PCR. Among around 99,000 clones listed, about 80% were seen once. The material sequenced was peripheral blood. The receptors come from a man aged 70 or older with acute or convalescent COVID-19.

The J gene is TRBJ2-2, the V gene TRBV2; 10 bases line up with TRBD2. V shed 6 bases, J shed 3 bases, and the junction held 4 bases outside the gene matches. This CDR3 is built from 15 residues. Germline CDR1 SNHLY, CDR2 FYNNEI. CDR3 sequence: CASSPLAGDTGELFF. In DNA form, the CDR3 reads TGTGCCAGCAGCCCCCTAGCGGGGGACACCGGGGAGCTGTTTTTT.

This clone has a handful of counts. The V gene is TRBV7-8, the J gene TRBJ2-5, with a weak D call TRBD2 (6 bases). The CDR3 is 14 amino acids. V was shortened by 1 base and J by 6 bases, with 12 bases between the two germline ends. Germline V gives CDR1 SGHVS, CDR2 FQNEAQ. CDR3 sequence reads: CASSLDGGRKTQYF. The CDR3 nucleotides read TGTGCCAGCAGCTTAGATGGGGGGAGGAAGACCCAGTACTTC.

The chain has TRBV12-5 and TRBJ1-1; possible D gene TRBD1, 5 bases. Germline V gene data show CDR1 as LGHNT and CDR2 as FRNRAP. The CDR3 has 17 residues. V was shortened by 0 bases and J by 0 bases, with 14 bases between the two germline ends. CDR3 bases: TGTGCTAGTGGTTTGGTACCGACAGCCTCCATGAACACTGAAGCTTTCTTT. It is translated as CASGLVPTASMNTEAFF.

This chain connects TRBV6-2 or TRBV6-3 to TRBJ1-2; no clear D. Germline V lookup: CDR1 MNHEY, CDR2 SVGEGT. This CDR3 region has 14 residues. V lost 4 bases and J 0 bases, leaving 9 bases between the germline ends. Written as DNA, the CDR3 is TGTGCCAGCAGTTTGCGGAGAGCTAACTATGGCTACACCTTC. Encoded protein: CASSLRRANYGYTF.

CDR3 bases: TGCAGCGTTGTAATGTGGAGTGGGACAGGGCTGCGAAACACCATATATTTT. Protein sequence: CSVVMWSGTGLRNTIYF. This chain connects TRBV29-1 to TRBJ1-3, with 9 bases matching TRBD1. Germline V gives CDR1 SQVTM, CDR2 ANQGSEA. Trimming cost V 4 bases and J 5 bases; bases outside gene matches: 15. The length of the CDR3 is 17 residues. Full variable domain (rest looked up from reference TRBV29-1 and TRBJ1-3): SAVISQKPSRDICQRGTSLTIQCQVDSQVTMMFWYRQQPGQSLTLIATANQGSEATYESGFVIDKFPISRPNLTFSTLTVSNMSPEDSSIYLCSVVMWSGTGLRNTIYFGEGSWLTVV.

The V gene is TRBV5-1, the J gene TRBJ1-1, with 7 bases aligning to TRBD1. Trimming removed 0 bases from V and 2 bases from J; junction bases left unmatched: 4. Germline-derived CDR1 and CDR2 are SGHRS and YFSETQ. The CDR3 consists of 15 residues. The CDR3 region is CASSLEIGGNTEAFF. CDR3 bases: TGCGCCAGCAGCTTGGAAATAGGGGGCAACACTGAAGCTTTCTTT.

The genes are TRBV11-1 and TRBJ1-1; D not resolved. Trimming took off 2 bases at V and 4 bases at J, with 14 bases between the two ends. In germline, CDR1 is SGHAT, CDR2 FQDESV (reference sequence). The CDR3 extends over 15 amino acids. CDR3 protein: CASSLLGGAGTEAFF. CDR3 bases: TGTGCCAGCAGCTTATTGGGAGGAGCAGGCACTGAAGCTTTCTTT.

The chain recombines TRBV4-3 with TRBJ2-3, with TRBD2 identical over 7 bases. CDR1 LGHNA and CDR2 YSLEER come from the germline V gene. This CDR3 region has 14 residues. V was pared by 1 base and J by 11 bases, with 9 bases of the junction left unmatched. The CDR3 DNA sequence: TGCGCCAGCAGCCAAGGAAGGCGGGGACTAAAGCAGTATTTT. Protein sequence: CASSQGRRGLKQYF.

V and J are TRBV4-2 and TRBJ2-4; perhaps TRBD2 as D (5 bases). Germline V CDR1 and CDR2: LGHNA, YNFKEQ. This CDR3 spans 15 amino acids. V was pared by 0 bases and J by 10 bases, with 16 bases between. The CDR3 sequence is CASSQDEGSPGIQYF. DNA of the CDR3: TGTGCCAGCAGCCAAGATGAGGGATCTCCGGGTATTCAGTACTTC.

J is TRBJ1-5 and V is TRBV19; TRBD1 agrees at 7 bases. With V trimmed by 7 bases and J by 3 bases, 3 bases remained unmatched. Germline V gives CDR1 LNHDA, CDR2 SQIVND (reference sequence). The CDR3 loop spans 13 amino acids. CDR3 sequence (DNA): TGTGCCAGTACGGGACAGTTCAATCAGCCCCAGCATTTT. This codes for CASTGQFNQPQHF.

Remarks on this clone: Distinct nucleotide sequences in the sample also encode this CDR3. This chain connects TRBV3-1 (or the pseudogene TRBV3-2) to TRBJ2-1; a weak D match, TRBD2 (6 bases). This CDR3 has 12 residues. The germline V gene has CDR1 LGHDT and CDR2 YNNKEL (reference sequence). V lost 3 bases, J lost 7 bases, and 7 bases lay in between. CDR3 coding DNA: TGTGCCAGCAGCCAGGGGGGAAATGAGCAGTTCTTC. It yields the protein CASSQGGNEQFF.

The chain recombines TRBV6-5 with TRBJ2-1, with D tentatively TRBD2 (5 bases). The CDR3 is 14 residues long. Looked up from germline, CDR1 is MNHEY and CDR2 is SVGAGI. V dropped 3 bases and J dropped 8 bases, with 14 bases sitting between them. Here the CDR3 reads CASSYRETGDEQFF. CDR3 DNA: TGTGCCAGCAGTTATAGGGAGACGGGCGATGAGCAGTTCTTC.

The J gene is TRBJ2-3, the V gene TRBV25-1; a possible D gene is TRBD1 (7 bases). Germline V lookup: CDR1 MGHDK, CDR2 SYGVNS. The V gene lost 6 bases and the J gene lost 2 bases, with 9 bases spanning the gap. This CDR3 has 13 amino acids. The CDR3 sequence: CASSRGATDTQYF. The CDR3 DNA follows: TGTGCCAGCAGCAGGGGGGCCACAGATACGCAGTATTTT.

The chain joins TRBV5-1 to TRBJ2-1; 9 nucleotides agree with TRBD1. J was trimmed by 10 bases and V by 4 bases; bases with no gene match: 12. The CDR3 consists of 15 residues. Germline V CDR1 and CDR2: SGHRS, YFSETQ. In DNA form, the CDR3 reads TGCGCCAGCAGCCCATCCGGGACAGGGTCAAGCGAGCAGTTCTTC. This sequence encodes CASSPSGTGSSEQFF.

The genes are TRBV10-3 and TRBJ2-1, with TRBD2 matching 8 bases. Trimming cost V 1 base and J 6 bases; bases outside gene matches: 8. The CDR3 extends over 16 amino acids. Germline V CDR1 and CDR2: ENHRY, SYGVKD. CDR3 amino acids: CAISELTAGVRNEQFF. Here the CDR3 DNA reads TGTGCCATCAGTGAGTTGACAGCGGGGGTCCGCAATGAGCAGTTCTTC.

The chain couples TRBV28 to TRBJ1-6, with D maybe TRBD1 (5 bases). This CDR3 has 17 amino acids. V lost 3 bases to trimming and J lost 4 bases, with 16 bases between them. Germline V gene data show CDR1 as MDHEN and CDR2 as SYDVKM. The DNA of the CDR3 is TGTGCCAGCAGTTTGTCATTTGGGGCAGTTTATAATTCACCCCTCCACTTT. The encoded protein is CASSLSFGAVYNSPLHF.

V usage is TRBV7-3 and J usage is TRBJ2-3, with D perhaps matching TRBD1 (5 bases). V was trimmed by 6 bases and J by 5 bases, leaving 12 bases between them. The CDR3 runs to 13 residues. The germline V gene encodes CDR1 SGHTA and CDR2 FQGTGA. As DNA, the CDR3 is TGTGCCAGCAGTAACGGACAACTAGATACGCAGTATTTT. Encoded protein: CASSNGQLDTQYF.

The chain carries TRBV7-2 and TRBJ2-3; TRBD2 might be the D (5 bases). V lost 5 bases to trimming and J lost 4 bases, with 16 bases between them. The CDR3 consists of 15 residues. Germline V CDR1 and CDR2: SGHTA, FQGNSA. CDR3 sequence (DNA): TGTGCCAGCAGCCCGGGTCATTCTAGCTCAGATACGCAGTATTTT. As protein: CASSPGHSSSDTQYF.